This T cell receptor beta chain was profiled in a study of vaccination and CD4 T cells after COVID-19. Study-level points and caveats: Spike mono-reactive clones accounted for 304 of the 307 vaccine-specific clones found in convalescent patients.

Sequence data for DNA of cultured CD4+ T cells were generated by the Oncomine TCR Beta short-read assay. TCRdb recomputed calls from the PCR reads with MiXCR, one row per CDR3 protein. In the table there are about 19,000 distinct CDR3 sequences, roughly 43% of which are singletons. Details on this clonotype: Its cognate antigen is unknown.

Indicated treatment: approximately nine-day PBMC culture with coronavirus spike peptide pools or control peptides (ViraFEST assay). V lost 3 bases and J lost 8, with 6 bases in between. Germline V lookup: CDR1 MNHEY, CDR2 SMNVEV (reference sequence). There are 11 residues in the CDR3. This sequence was found in a human donor who had recovered from COVID-19. The chain recombines TRBV27 with TRBJ2-3; D call uncertain. Sequencing was performed on CD4+ T cells from blood, cultured in vitro, taken before SARS-CoV-2 vaccination. The chain's CDR3 is CASSFPPTQYF. The CDR3, as DNA: TGTGCCAGCAGTTTCCCACCTACGCAGTATTTT.